By frequency, the clone carrying this TCR beta chain is medium-sized. Its cognate antigen is unknown. This entry belongs to a study of CXCR3-negative and CXCR3-positive naive CD8 T cells. Study overall: With about 1.5 +/- 0.3 million reads per library, the TRB reads numbered roughly 140 million in total.

General observations from the study: After cryopreservation, CXCR3 expression dropped partially; most assays used fresh PBMCs. The study found that naive CXCR3-negative and CXCR3-positive cells shared TRBV-TRBJ usage, while memory cells differed. Hydrophobicity was higher for TRB CDR3s found in CXCR3-positive naive cells than in CXCR3-negative naive cells.

Per germline, CDR1 MNHEY and CDR2 SMNVEV (reference sequence). This CDR3 region has 14 residues. The libraries of TRB cDNA were prepared using 5' RACE with UMI labels. From the 5' RACE reads, TCRdb lists one entry per CDR3 protein and no DNA. The ten top clones account for approximately 1.3%, within a sample of approximately 6,900 distinct CDR3 sequences. This rearrangement joins TRBV27 to TRBJ2-1. The sample was naive CXCR3+ CD8+ T cells from blood. Subset denoted: CD45RO-CCR7+CD27+CD95- naive CD8+ T cells expressing CXCR3 (TNR3+). This sequence was found in a human donor in good health. Some clones in this sample may be carry-over from other donors' samples. This CDR3 reads CASSLIRAYNEQFF.